Shown below are 20 T cell receptor beta chains from a single sample sequenced in a study of T cell repertoires in cytomegalovirus infection. TCRdb analysed the reads with MiXCR anew, one entry per CDR3 protein. The sample carries about 530,000 distinct CDR3 sequences, about 26% recorded once. Sample: PBMCs. The receptor source for this set is a human donor in good health (CMV status not recorded). Some clones in this sample may be carry-over from other donors' samples.

This clonotype was seen repeatedly, ten times or more. J is TRBJ2-2 and V is TRBV12-3 or TRBV12-4; TRBD2 agrees at 7 bases. The CDR3 runs to 16 residues. The junction had 4 bases not matched to a gene; V was cut back by 2 bases and J by 1 base. CDR3 nucleotide sequence: TGTGCCAGCAGTTTAATCGGGGGGAGGAACACCGGGGAGCTGTTTTTT. Translating it yields CASSLIGGRNTGELFF.

On this clonotype: One junction end does not reproduce the germline sequence, and a read error may be involved. CDR3 region: CASSYSARQGKTF. CDR3 coding DNA: TGTGCCAGCAGTTACTCAGCTAGACAGGGCAAAACCTTC. The chain employs TRBV12-3 or TRBV12-4 and TRBJ2-1, with 7 bases aligning to TRBD1. The CDR3 has 13 residues.

This clonotype occurred a few times. This chain joins TRBV25-1 and TRBJ2-1; 8 positions match TRBD2. Trimming at V came to 8 bases and at J to 4 bases, leaving 10 bases not matched to a gene. CDR1 MGHDK and CDR2 SYGVNS come from the germline V gene. The CDR3 length is 15 residues. The CDR3 sequence: CASRAGAGDYNEQFF. In DNA form, the CDR3 reads TGTGCCAGCCGTGCTGGAGCGGGAGATTACAATGAGCAGTTCTTC.

The chain carries TRBV5-1 and TRBJ1-2, with 10 bases fitting TRBD1. From germline, CDR1 is SGHRS and CDR2 YFSETQ. The junction had 13 bases not matched to a gene; V was cut back by 4 bases and J by 4 bases. The CDR3 sequence is 17 residues long. As DNA, the CDR3 is TGCGCCAGCAGCCTCTCGACAGGGGGCGGCTGGGGCTATGGCTACACCTTC. This encodes CASSLSTGGGWGYGYTF.

V usage is TRBV5-1 and J usage is TRBJ2-1; 9 bases agree with TRBD2. This CDR3 region has 13 residues. V shed 8 bases, J shed 6 bases, and the junction held 6 bases outside the gene matches. Germline assignment: CDR1 SGHRS and CDR2 YFSETQ. The CDR3 coding sequence is TGCGCCAGTAAGCGGGAGGCGGGCAATGAGCAGTTCTTC. This codes for CASKREAGNEQFF.

This clonotype was found a few times. This chain uses TRBV6-2 or TRBV6-3 with TRBJ2-1; TRBD2 agrees at 7 bases. The trim removed 2 bases at V and 9 bases at J, leaving 4 bases unmatched. In germline, CDR1 is MNHEY, CDR2 SVGEGT. The CDR3 has 13 residues. The CDR3 sequence: CASSYDERGEQFF. The CDR3 DNA is TGTGCCAGCAGTTACGATGAGCGGGGTGAGCAGTTCTTC.

The chain couples TRBV20-1 to TRBJ1-2; D gene uncertain. Trimming left V 1 base short and J 3 bases short, with 15 bases between. From germline, CDR1 is DFQATT and CDR2 SNEGSKA (reference sequence). The CDR3 has 15 amino acids. CDR3 residues: CSARGAGRNDYGYTF. CDR3 bases: TGCAGTGCTAGAGGGGCTGGTAGGAACGACTATGGCTACACCTTC.

The rearrangement joins TRBV14 to TRBJ2-1; TRBD2 agrees at 10 bases. J gave up 5 bases and V 1 base, and 8 bases lay outside the gene matches. The germline V gene has CDR1 SGHDN and CDR2 FVKESK. The CDR3 is made up of 17 amino acids. The chain's CDR3 is CASSQVSGTSVHNEQFF. In nucleotides, the CDR3 is TGTGCCAGCAGCCAAGTTTCCGGGACTAGCGTGCACAATGAGCAGTTCTTC.

The V call is TRBV29-1, the J call TRBJ2-3; D not certain. This CDR3 is 11 amino acids long. The ends were cut back, 2 bases at V and 10 bases at J, with 10 bases in the middle. The germline V gene encodes CDR1 SQVTM and CDR2 ANQGSEA. DNA for the CDR3: TGCAGCGTTGAACTAAATCTAGCGCAGTATTTT. As protein: CSVELNLAQYF.

The chain links TRBV4-1 to TRBJ2-3; a weak D match, TRBD1 (6 bases). CDR3 length: 15 amino acids. Between the trimmed V and J ends, which lost 1 base and 7 bases, there was a span of 15 bases. Per germline, CDR1 MGHRA and CDR2 YSYEKL. Written as DNA, the CDR3 is TGCGCCAGCAGCCAAGCTAAGGTCAGGGGCCATACGCAGTATTTT. Protein product: CASSQAKVRGHTQYF.

This chain links TRBV24-1 with TRBJ2-1; the match to TRBD2 covers 13 bases. Germline loops: CDR1 KGHDR, CDR2 SFDVKD. Trimming removed 0 bases from V and 7 bases from J; junction bases left unmatched: 2. The CDR3 runs 16 residues. This CDR3 reads CATSDLGTSGTNEQFF. The CDR3 nucleotides are TGTGCCACCAGTGATTTGGGGACTAGCGGGACAAATGAGCAGTTCTTC.

The CDR3 spells CASSRDRGPSGANVLTF. Written as DNA, the CDR3 is TGCGCCAGCAGCCGGGACAGGGGGCCTTCTGGGGCCAACGTCCTGACTTTC. The chain has TRBV5-1 and TRBJ2-6; TRBD1 matches 12 bases. Germline V lookup: CDR1 SGHRS, CDR2 YFSETQ. The CDR3 extends over 17 amino acids. Trimming at V came to 4 bases and at J to 1 base, leaving 3 bases not matched to a gene. Looking up the rest from reference TRBV5-1 and TRBJ2-6 gives the full variable domain: KAGVTQTPRYLIKTRGQQVTLSCSPISGHRSVSWYQQTPGQGLQFLFEYFSETQRNKGNFPGRFSGRQFSNSRSEMNVSTLELGDSALYLCASSRDRGPSGANVLTFGAGSRLTVL.

This clonotype was detected a few times. The genes are TRBV19 and TRBJ2-6; maybe TRBD2 (6 bases). The CDR3 totals 16 residues. V was shortened by 3 bases and J by 2 bases, with 11 bases between the two germline ends. Germline V lookup: CDR1 LNHDA, CDR2 SQIVND (reference sequence). In DNA form, the CDR3 reads TGTGCCAGTAGTATGGGAGGAGAACCTGGGGCCAACGTCCTGACTTTC. Protein: CASSMGGEPGANVLTF. Together with reference TRBV19 and TRBJ2-6, the CDR3 gives the full variable domain: DGGITQSPKYLFRKEGQNVTLSCEQNLNHDAMYWYRQDPGQGLRLIYYSQIVNDFQKGDIAEGYSVSREKKESFPLTVTSAQKNPTAFYLCASSMGGEPGANVLTFGAGSRLTVL.

This clonotype was counted between two and nine times. V is TRBV28 and J is TRBJ2-1; 7 bases agree with TRBD2. CDR1 is MDHEN, CDR2 SYDVKM, per germline. V lost 0 bases to trimming and J lost 10 bases; unmatched junction nucleotides: 6. This CDR3 has 14 residues. The CDR3 sequence is CASSLWGGSGEQFF. In DNA, the CDR3 is TGTGCCAGCAGTTTATGGGGCGGGAGTGGCGAGCAGTTCTTC.

This clonotype occurred a few times. The chain is built from TRBV2 and TRBJ2-1; TRBD1 might be the D (5 bases). Germline V gene data show CDR1 as SNHLY and CDR2 as FYNNEI. The CDR3 runs to 17 residues. The V gene lost 4 bases and the J gene lost 5 bases, with 21 bases spanning the gap. The CDR3 DNA reads as TGTGCCAGCAGTGGTACAGTTACAGGCGTTTACGACAATGAGCAGTTCTTC. Residues: CASSGTVTGVYDNEQFF. Complete variable domain (other parts from reference TRBV2 and TRBJ2-1): EPEVTQTPSHQVTQMGQEVILRCVPISNHLYFYWYRQILGQKVEFLVSFYNNEISEKSEIFDDQFSVERPDGSNFTLKIRSTKLEDSAMYFCASSGTVTGVYDNEQFFGPGTRLTVL.

The J gene is TRBJ1-4, the V gene TRBV7-2, with D tentatively TRBD1 (6 bases). CDR1 is SGHTA, CDR2 FQGNSA, per germline. This CDR3 is 15 amino acids long. The V end lost 4 bases, the J end lost 8 bases, and 17 bases lay between the germline ends. CDR3 DNA: TGTGCCAGCAGCTCAACTGGGGGGCTTTGGGAAAAACTGTTTTTT. Encoded protein: CASSSTGGLWEKLFF.

This clonotype was seen a handful of times. The rearrangement joins TRBV2 to TRBJ1-3; D remains unclear. The CDR3 length is 16 residues. V was clipped by 4 bases and J by 1 base, with 14 bases between them. The germline V gene has CDR1 SNHLY and CDR2 FYNNEI. CDR3 bases: TGTGCCAGCAGTGCACAGCTACCTCCGTCTGGAAACACCATATATTTT. Protein: CASSAQLPPSGNTIYF.

The chain joins TRBV28 to TRBJ2-7; D is undetermined. The CDR3 is made up of 14 amino acids. The germline V and J ends were trimmed by 5 bases and 0 bases, with 11 bases remaining between them. From germline, CDR1 is MDHEN and CDR2 SYDVKM. The CDR3: CASSLTLFSYEQYF. CDR3 sequence (DNA): TGTGCCAGCAGTCTGACCCTATTCTCCTACGAGCAGTACTTC.

This clonotype was seen a handful of times. The V and J genes are TRBV28 and TRBJ2-7; TRBD2 might be the D (6 bases). The CDR3 loop spans 12 amino acids. CDR1 and CDR2 (germline): MDHEN, SYDVKM. The ends were cut back, 5 bases at V and 7 bases at J, with 12 bases in the middle. CDR3 DNA sequence: TGTGCCAGCAGTGAGGGACTTGGGGAGCAGTACGTC. Protein product: CASSEGLGEQYV.

This clonotype was observed a few times. The chain joins TRBV19 to TRBJ2-2; possible D gene TRBD2, 5 bases. Germline V gives CDR1 LNHDA, CDR2 SQIVND (reference sequence). CDR3 length: 14 residues. Trimming took 4 bases from V and 8 from J, leaving 14 bases between them. This CDR3 reads CASSSFGERGELFF. CDR3 in DNA: TGTGCCAGTAGTAGCTTCGGGGAGAGGGGGGAGCTGTTTTTT.